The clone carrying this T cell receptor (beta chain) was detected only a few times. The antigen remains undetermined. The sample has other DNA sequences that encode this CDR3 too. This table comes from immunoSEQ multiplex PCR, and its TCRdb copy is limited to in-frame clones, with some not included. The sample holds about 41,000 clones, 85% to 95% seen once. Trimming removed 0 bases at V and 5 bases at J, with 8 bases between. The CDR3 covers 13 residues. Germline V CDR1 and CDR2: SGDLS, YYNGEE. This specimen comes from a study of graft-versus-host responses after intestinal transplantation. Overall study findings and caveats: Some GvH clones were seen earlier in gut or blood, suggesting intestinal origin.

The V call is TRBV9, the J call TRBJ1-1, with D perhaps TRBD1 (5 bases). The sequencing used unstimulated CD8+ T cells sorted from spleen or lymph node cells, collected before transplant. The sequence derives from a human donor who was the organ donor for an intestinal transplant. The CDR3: CASSVGGSTEAFF. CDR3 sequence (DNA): TGTGCCAGCAGCGTAGGGGGGTCAACTGAAGCTTTCTTT.